The 12 T cell receptor beta chains below come from one sample, sequenced in a study of CD8+CD57+ T cells in acquired aplastic anemia. Genomic DNA constituted the template upon which TCR beta VDJ and CDR3 profiling was performed. TCRdb re-called the reads through MiXCR, storing one row per CDR3 protein. The sample yields under 250,000 distinct CDR3 sequences, around 45% seen once. Patients chosen for sequencing had CD8+CD57+ cells that had expanded, as shown by flow cytometry. The sample comprised sorted CD4+, CD8+, or CD8+CD57+ T cells (not recorded which) from PBMCs. All receptors derive from a human donor with aplastic anemia.

This clonotype was observed a handful of times. CDR3 region: CSAREQGRLNTEAFF. CDR3 DNA sequence: TGCAGTGCTAGAGAACAGGGGCGATTGAACACTGAAGCTTTCTTT. This sequence joins TRBV20-1 and TRBJ1-1; 7 nucleotides line up with TRBD1. This CDR3 has 15 residues. After removal of 0 bases from V and 0 bases from J, the junction contained 4 bases not matched to a gene. CDR1 and CDR2 (germline): DFQATT, SNEGSKA (reference sequence).

This clonotype was detected ten times or more. The rearrangement uses TRBV7-9 and TRBJ2-1; no clear D gene. The CDR3 has 16 amino acids. Trimming shortened V by 4 bases and J by 0 bases, and 13 bases separated the two germline ends. Germline CDR1 is SEHNR and CDR2 is FQNEAQ (reference sequence). CDR3 DNA: TGTGCCAGCAGCTCCACGGCACCAAGCTCCTACAATGAGCAGTTCTTC. Protein: CASSSTAPSSYNEQFF. Supplemented by reference TRBV7-9 and TRBJ2-1, the full variable domain reads DTGVSQNPRHKITKRGQNVTFRCDPISEHNRLYWYRQTLGQGPEFLTYFQNEAQLEKSRLLSDRFSAERPKGSFSTLEIQRTEQGDSAMYLCASSSTAPSSYNEQFFGPGTRLTVL.

This clonotype has ten or more counts. The CDR3 region is CASSLDLAGPEAFF. The CDR3 bases are TGTGCCAGCAGCTTAGATTTGGCGGGCCCCGAAGCTTTCTTT. The chain recombines TRBV11-2 with TRBJ1-1; D remains unclear. From germline, CDR1 is SGHAT and CDR2 FQNNGV. Trimming removed 0 bases from V and 8 bases from J, with 13 bases in between. The CDR3 is made up of 14 amino acids.

The chain uses TRBV2 and TRBJ1-3, with 9 bases that match TRBD1. Germline CDR1 and CDR2: SNHLY and FYNNEI. The CDR3 sequence is 14 residues long. V trimming: 5 bases; J trimming: 4 bases; junction bases outside the gene matches: 3. CDR3 nucleotides: TGTGCCAGCAGTTACGGGACAGGGGGAAACACCATATATTTT. Its translation: CASSYGTGGNTIYF.

In regard to this clonotype: This may be a read error: a much more frequent sequence differs by one nucleotide. This chain uses TRBV10-3 with TRBJ1-2, with TRBD1 matching 9 bases. The CDR3 has 13 amino acids. Germline V CDR1 and CDR2: ENHRY, SYGVKD. The CDR3 DNA sequence: TGTGCCAGCGGACAGGGGAGCAACTGTGGCTACACCTTC. Protein product: CASGQGSNCGYTF.

Ten or more counts support this clonotype. The chain couples TRBV5-6 to TRBJ2-7, with 11 bases aligning to TRBD2. The germline CDR1 and CDR2 sequences are SGHDT and YYEEEE. CDR3 length equals 14 residues. Losses at the gene ends were 2 bases for V and 7 bases for J; bases not matched to a gene: 5. For the CDR3, the DNA is TGTGCCAGCAGCTTTAGCGGGAGGGCCCGAGAGCAGTACTTC. Its protein is CASSFSGRAREQYF.

This chain joins TRBV6-1 and TRBJ1-6; TRBD1 aligns across 9 bases. V was clipped by 4 bases and J by 10 bases; unmatched bases: 5. Germline V gene sequence: CDR1 MNHNS, CDR2 SASEGT. The CDR3 has 14 amino acids. The chain's CDR3 is CASSGGQGSSPLHF. CDR3 bases: TGTGCCAGCAGTGGGGGACAGGGTTCATCACCCCTCCACTTT.

V and J are TRBV5-1 and TRBJ2-7, with D tentatively TRBD2 (7 bases). The CDR3 consists of 14 residues. CDR1 and CDR2 (germline): SGHRS, YFSETQ. The V end lost 3 bases, the J end lost 4 bases, and 14 bases lay between the germline ends. The CDR3 spells CASSWSGGGYEQYF. CDR3 in DNA: TGCGCCAGCAGCTGGTCGGGGGGCGGGTACGAGCAGTACTTC.

This clonotype came up a few times. This chain uses TRBV28 with TRBJ2-3; 9 bases match TRBD1. Germline loops: CDR1 MDHEN, CDR2 SYDVKM. This CDR3 contains 14 residues. Trimming cost V 6 bases and J 1 base; bases outside gene matches: 2. The chain's CDR3 is CASSWDRGTDTQYF. CDR3 in DNA: TGTGCCAGCAGCTGGGACAGGGGCACAGATACGCAGTATTTT.

The rearrangement joins TRBV6-2 or TRBV6-3 to TRBJ2-7; 8 bases match TRBD2. Germline trimming cut 10 bases from V and 6 bases from J; bases unmatched to any gene: 11. The germline CDR1 and CDR2 sequences are MNHEY and SVGEGT. The CDR3 spans 13 residues. CDR3 nucleotide sequence: TGTGCCACGGCCTATGCTAGCGGGTCCGAGCAGTACTTC. Its translation: CATAYASGSEQYF.

Only a few counts were recorded for this clonotype. The CDR3 DNA reads as TGCAGTGCTAGACCCCCAGGGGGCACCTACGAGCAGTACTTC. This sequence encodes CSARPPGGTYEQYF. The chain carries TRBV20-1 and TRBJ2-7; TRBD1 matches 8 bases. This CDR3 contains 14 residues. The germline CDR1 and CDR2 sequences are DFQATT and SNEGSKA (reference sequence). V lost 2 bases, J lost 2 bases, and 5 bases stayed unmatched.

This clonotype has more than one count but fewer than ten. This chain connects TRBV20-1 to TRBJ2-7; D uncertain. The germline CDR1 and CDR2 sequences are DFQATT and SNEGSKA (reference sequence). V was cut by 6 bases and J by 7 bases, with 16 bases left in between. The CDR3 covers 12 residues. DNA of the CDR3: TGCAGTGCCGATGACGGGTACGAGGAGCAGTACTTC. Protein sequence: CSADDGYEEQYF.